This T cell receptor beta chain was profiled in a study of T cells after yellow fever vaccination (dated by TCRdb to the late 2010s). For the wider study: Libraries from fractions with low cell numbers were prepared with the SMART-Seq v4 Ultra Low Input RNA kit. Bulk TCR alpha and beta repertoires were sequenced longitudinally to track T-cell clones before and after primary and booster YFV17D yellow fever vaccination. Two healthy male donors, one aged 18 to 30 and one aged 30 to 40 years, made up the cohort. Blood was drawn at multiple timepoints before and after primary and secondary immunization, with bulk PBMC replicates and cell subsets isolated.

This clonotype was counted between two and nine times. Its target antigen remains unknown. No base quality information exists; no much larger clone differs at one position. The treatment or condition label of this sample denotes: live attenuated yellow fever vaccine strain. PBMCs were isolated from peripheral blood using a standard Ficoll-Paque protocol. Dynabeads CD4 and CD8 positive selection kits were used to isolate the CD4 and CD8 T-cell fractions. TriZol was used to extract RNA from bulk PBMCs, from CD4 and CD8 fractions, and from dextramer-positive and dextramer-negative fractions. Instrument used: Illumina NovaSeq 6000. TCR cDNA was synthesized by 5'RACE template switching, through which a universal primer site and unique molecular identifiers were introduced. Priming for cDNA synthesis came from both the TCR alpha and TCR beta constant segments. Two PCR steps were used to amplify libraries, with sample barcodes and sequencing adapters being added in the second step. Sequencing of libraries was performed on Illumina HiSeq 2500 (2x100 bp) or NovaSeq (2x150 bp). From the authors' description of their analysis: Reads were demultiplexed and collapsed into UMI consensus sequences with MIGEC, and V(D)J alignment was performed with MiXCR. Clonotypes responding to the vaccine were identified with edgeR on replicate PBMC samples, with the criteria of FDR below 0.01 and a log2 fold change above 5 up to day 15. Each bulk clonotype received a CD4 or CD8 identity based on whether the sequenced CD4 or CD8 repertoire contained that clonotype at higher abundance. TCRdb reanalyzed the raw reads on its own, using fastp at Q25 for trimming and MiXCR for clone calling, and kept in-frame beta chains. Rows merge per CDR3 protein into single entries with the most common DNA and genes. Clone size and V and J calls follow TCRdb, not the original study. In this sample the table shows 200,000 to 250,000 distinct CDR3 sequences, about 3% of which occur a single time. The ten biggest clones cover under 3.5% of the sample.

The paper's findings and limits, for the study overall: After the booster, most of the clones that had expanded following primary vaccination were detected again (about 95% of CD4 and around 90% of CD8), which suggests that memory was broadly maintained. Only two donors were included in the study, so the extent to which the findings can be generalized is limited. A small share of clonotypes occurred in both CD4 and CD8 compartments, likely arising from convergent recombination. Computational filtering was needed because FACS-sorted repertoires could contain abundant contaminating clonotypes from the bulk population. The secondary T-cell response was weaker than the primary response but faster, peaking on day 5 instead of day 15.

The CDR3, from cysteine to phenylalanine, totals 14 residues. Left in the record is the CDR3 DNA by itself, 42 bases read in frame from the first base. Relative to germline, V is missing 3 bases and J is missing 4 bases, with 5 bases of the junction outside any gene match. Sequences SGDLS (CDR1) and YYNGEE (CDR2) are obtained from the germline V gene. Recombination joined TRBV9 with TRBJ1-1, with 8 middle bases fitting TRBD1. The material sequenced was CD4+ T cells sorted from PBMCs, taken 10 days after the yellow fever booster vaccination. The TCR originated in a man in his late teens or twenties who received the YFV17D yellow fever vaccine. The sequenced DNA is TGTGCCAGCAGCGGTCAAACAGGGGGCACTGAAGCTTTCTTT. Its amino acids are CASSGQTGGTEAFF. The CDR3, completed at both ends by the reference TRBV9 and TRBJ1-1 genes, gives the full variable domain DSGVTQTPKHLITATGQRVTLRCSPRSGDLSVYWYQQSLDQGLQFLIQYYNGEERAKGNILERFSAQQFPDLHSELNLSSLELGDSALYFCASSGQTGGTEAFFGQGTRLTVV.